The clone carrying this T cell receptor beta chain was detected a few times. What it recognizes is unknown. Specified treatment: roughly 10-day PBMC culture with coronavirus spike peptide pools or control peptides (ViraFEST assay). The source of the sample is a study of vaccination and CD4 T cells after COVID-19. The Oncomine TCR Beta short-read assay was applied to DNA of cultured CD4+ T cells. TCRdb re-called the PCR reads through MiXCR, storing one row per CDR3 protein. The sample lists over 10,000 distinct CDR3 sequences; about three fifths were seen once. Losses at the gene ends were 7 bases for V and 1 base for J; bases not matched to a gene: 6. The CDR3 is made up of 14 amino acids. Germline CDR1 MNHEY, CDR2 SVGEGT.

The TCR originated in a human donor with COVID-19. The chain employs TRBV6-2 or TRBV6-3 and TRBJ2-5, with 7 nucleotides matching TRBD1. This material consisted of cultured CD4+ T cells from blood, taken after SARS-CoV-2 vaccination. In nucleotides, the CDR3 is TGTGCCAGCAATATAGACAGGGTCCAAGAGACCCAGTACTTC. Its translation is CASNIDRVQETQYF.